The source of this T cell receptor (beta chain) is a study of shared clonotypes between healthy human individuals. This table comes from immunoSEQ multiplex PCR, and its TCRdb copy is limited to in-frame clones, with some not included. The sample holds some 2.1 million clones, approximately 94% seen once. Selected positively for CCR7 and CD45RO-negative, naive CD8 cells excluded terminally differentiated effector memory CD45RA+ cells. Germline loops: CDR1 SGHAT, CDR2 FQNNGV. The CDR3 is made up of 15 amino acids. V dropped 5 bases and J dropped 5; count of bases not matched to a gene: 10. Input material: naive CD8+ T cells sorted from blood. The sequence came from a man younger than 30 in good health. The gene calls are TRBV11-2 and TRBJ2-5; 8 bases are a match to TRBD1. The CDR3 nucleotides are TGTGCCAGCAGCACGTACAGGGGGTACATCGAGACCCAGTACTTC. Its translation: CASSTYRGYIETQYF.